This TCR beta chain was sequenced during a study of CD8 T cells in Susac syndrome. Regarding the study as a whole: It was acknowledged in the study that its TCR sequencing and HLA analysis involved a relatively small number of individuals.

This CDR3 has 12 residues. V trimming: 7 bases; J trimming: 11 bases; junction bases outside the gene matches: 10. Germline V gene sequence: CDR1 MNHEY, CDR2 SMNVEV (reference sequence). Details on this clonotype: The target antigen is unknown.

Reverse transcription used roughly 0.45 to 1 ug RNA and random hexamers. Amplification of TCR beta CDR3 across 54 Vbeta and 13 Jbeta was performed with immunoSEQ multiplex PCR. TCRdb re-analysed the immunoSEQ multiplex PCR reads in MiXCR, keeping a single row per CDR3 protein. The data show 250,000 to 300,000 distinct CDR3 sequences, roughly 81% seen once. TCR beta sequencing covered blood CD8+ and CD4+ T cells. This sequence was found in a human donor with multiple sclerosis. The chain couples TRBV27 to TRBJ2-7, with TRBD2 matching over 8 bases. The specimen sequenced was CD8+ T cells from PBMCs. The CDR3 here is CASKGNSREEYF. In nucleotides, the CDR3 is TGTGCCAGCAAGGGAAATTCGCGGGAGGAGTACTTC.